This T cell receptor (beta chain) was documented in a study of blood T cell repertoires in COVID-19. The overall study: Sample material is recorded as cDNA or gDNA derived from T cells, B-cell-depleted T cells, or PBMCs.

Original handling: Reference gene primers were amplified, and this amplification served to estimate nucleated cell counts. TCRdb's copy holds only in-frame clones and misses some; the assay was immunoSEQ multiplex PCR. V and J calls and clone size are as listed in that table; D and trimming were resolved from the DNA. The sample has 110,000 or so clones, more than 70% seen once. The sample holds one count of this clone. This CDR3 comprises 12 residues. Trimming took 3 bases from V and 10 from J, leaving 12 bases between them. The V call is TRBV12-3 or TRBV12-4, the J call TRBJ1-2; D unresolved. The sequenced material came from peripheral blood. This TCR was recovered from a man aged 55 to 70 with acute or convalescent COVID-19. The CDR3 region is CASSFQEKVYTF. The DNA of the CDR3 is TGTGCCAGCAGTTTCCAGGAAAAGGTCTACACCTTC.